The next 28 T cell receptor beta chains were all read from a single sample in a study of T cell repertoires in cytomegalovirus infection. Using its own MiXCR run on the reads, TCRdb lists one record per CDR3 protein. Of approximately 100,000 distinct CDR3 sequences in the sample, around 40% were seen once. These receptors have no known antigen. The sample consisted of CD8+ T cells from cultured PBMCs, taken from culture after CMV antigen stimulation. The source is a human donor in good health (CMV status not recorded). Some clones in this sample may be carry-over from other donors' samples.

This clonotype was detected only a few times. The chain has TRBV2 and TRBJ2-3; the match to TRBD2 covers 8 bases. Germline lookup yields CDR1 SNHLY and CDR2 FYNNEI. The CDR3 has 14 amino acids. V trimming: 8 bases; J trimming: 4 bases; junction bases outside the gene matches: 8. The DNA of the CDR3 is TGTGCCAGCCCATCGGGGGGGCGGGCAGATACGCAGTATTTT. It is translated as CASPSGGRADTQYF.

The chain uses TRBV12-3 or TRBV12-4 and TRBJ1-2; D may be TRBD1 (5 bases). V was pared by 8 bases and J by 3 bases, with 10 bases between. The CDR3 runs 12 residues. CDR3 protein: CASEGDDYGYTF. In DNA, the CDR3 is TGTGCCAGCGAAGGGGACGACTATGGCTACACCTTC.

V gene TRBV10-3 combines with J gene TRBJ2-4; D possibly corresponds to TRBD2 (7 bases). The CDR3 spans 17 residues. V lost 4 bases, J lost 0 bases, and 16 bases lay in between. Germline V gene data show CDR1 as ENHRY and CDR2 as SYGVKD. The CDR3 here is CAISVSTGGLAKNIQYF. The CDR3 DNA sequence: TGTGCCATCAGTGTTAGTACCGGGGGGCTAGCCAAAAACATTCAGTACTTC.

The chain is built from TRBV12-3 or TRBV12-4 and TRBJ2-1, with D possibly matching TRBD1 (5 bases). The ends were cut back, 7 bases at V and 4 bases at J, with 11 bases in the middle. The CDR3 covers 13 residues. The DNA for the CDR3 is TGTGCCAGCACTTCAGGGATTTACAATGAGCAGTTCTTC. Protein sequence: CASTSGIYNEQFF.

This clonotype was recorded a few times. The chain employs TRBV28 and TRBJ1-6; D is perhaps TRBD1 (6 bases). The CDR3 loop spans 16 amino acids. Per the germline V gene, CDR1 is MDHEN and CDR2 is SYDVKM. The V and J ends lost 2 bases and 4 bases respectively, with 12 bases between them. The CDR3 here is CASSLDRIYYNSPLHF. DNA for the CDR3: TGTGCCAGCAGTTTAGACAGGATTTATTATAATTCACCCCTCCACTTT. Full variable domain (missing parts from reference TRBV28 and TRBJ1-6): DVKVTQSSRYLVKRTGEKVFLECVQDMDHENMFWYRQDPGLGLRLIYFSYDVKMKEKGDIPEGYSVSREKKERFSLILESASTNQTSMYLCASSLDRIYYNSPLHFGNGTRLTVT.

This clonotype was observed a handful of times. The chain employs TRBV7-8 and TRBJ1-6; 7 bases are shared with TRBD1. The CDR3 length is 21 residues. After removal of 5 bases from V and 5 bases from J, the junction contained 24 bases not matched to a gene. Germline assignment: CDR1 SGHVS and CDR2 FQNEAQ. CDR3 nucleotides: TGTGCCAGCAGCCCCGAATACTGGACAGGACCGCAAGGGGCGGATAATTCACCCCTCCACTTT. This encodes CASSPEYWTGPQGADNSPLHF.

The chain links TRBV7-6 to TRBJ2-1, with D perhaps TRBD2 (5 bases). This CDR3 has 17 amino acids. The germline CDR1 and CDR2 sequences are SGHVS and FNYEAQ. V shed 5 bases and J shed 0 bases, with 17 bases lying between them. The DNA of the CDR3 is TGTGCCAGCAGCCCGGGGAGAGACCCGAGCTCCTACAATGAGCAGTTCTTC. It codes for CASSPGRDPSSYNEQFF.

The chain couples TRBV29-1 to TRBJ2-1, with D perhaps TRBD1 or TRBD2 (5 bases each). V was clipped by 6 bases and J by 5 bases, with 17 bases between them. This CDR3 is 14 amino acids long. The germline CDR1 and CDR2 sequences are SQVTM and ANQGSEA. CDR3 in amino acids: CSVPGGQGDNEQFF. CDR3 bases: TGCAGCGTCCCAGGTGGGCAGGGAGACAATGAGCAGTTCTTC.

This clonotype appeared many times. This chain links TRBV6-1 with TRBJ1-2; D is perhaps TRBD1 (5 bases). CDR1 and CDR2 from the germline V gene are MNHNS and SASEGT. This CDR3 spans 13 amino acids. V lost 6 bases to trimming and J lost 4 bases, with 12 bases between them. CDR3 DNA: TGTGCCAGCAGCGGCGACAGTGGCTATGGCTACACCTTC. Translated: CASSGDSGYGYTF.

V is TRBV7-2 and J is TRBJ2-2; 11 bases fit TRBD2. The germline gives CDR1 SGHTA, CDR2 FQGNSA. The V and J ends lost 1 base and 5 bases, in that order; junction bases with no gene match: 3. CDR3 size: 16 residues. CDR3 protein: CASSLEGTSGTGELFF. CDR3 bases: TGTGCCAGCAGCTTAGAAGGGACTAGCGGTACCGGGGAGCTGTTTTTT.

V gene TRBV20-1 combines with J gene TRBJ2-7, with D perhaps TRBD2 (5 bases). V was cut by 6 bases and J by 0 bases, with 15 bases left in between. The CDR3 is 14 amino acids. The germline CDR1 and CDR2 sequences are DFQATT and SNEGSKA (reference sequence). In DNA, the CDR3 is TGCAGTGCCCAACCGAGGGATTCCTCCTACGAGCAGTACTTC. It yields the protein CSAQPRDSSYEQYF.

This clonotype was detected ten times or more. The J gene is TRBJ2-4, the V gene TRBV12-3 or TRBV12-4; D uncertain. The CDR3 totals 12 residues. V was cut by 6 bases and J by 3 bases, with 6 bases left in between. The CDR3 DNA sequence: TGTGCCAGCAGCCCCGACAAAAACATTCAGTACTTC. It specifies CASSPDKNIQYF.

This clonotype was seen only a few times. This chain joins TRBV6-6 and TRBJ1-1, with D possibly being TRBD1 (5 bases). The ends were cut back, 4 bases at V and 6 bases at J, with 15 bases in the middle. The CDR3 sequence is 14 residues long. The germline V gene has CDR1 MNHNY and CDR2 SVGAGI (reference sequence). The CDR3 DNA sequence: TGTGCCAGCAGTTCGGACACCCTATTAGCTGAAGCTTTCTTT. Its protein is CASSSDTLLAEAFF.

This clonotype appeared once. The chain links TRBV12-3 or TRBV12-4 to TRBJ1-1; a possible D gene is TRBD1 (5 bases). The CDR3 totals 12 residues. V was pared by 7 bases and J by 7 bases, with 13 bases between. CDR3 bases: TGTGCCAGCACCGATGGGGGATTTGAAGCTTTCTTT. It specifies CASTDGGFEAFF.

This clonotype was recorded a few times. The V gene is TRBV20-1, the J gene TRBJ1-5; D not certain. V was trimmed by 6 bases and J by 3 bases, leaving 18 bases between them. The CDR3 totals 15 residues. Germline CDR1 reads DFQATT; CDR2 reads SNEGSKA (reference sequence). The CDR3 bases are TGCAGTGCCCTGATGGGGAAGAGGGACAATCAGCCCCAGCATTTT. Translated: CSALMGKRDNQPQHF.

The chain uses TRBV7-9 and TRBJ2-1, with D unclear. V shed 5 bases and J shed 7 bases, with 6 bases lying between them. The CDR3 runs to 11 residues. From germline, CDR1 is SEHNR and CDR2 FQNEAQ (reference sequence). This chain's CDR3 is CASSPINEQFF. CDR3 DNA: TGTGCCAGCAGCCCTATAAATGAGCAGTTCTTC.

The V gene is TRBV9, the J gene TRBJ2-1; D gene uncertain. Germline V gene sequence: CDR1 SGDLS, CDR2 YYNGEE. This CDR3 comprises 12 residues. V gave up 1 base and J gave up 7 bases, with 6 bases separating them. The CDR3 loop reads CASSVQDNEQFF. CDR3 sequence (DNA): TGTGCCAGCAGCGTACAGGATAATGAGCAGTTCTTC.

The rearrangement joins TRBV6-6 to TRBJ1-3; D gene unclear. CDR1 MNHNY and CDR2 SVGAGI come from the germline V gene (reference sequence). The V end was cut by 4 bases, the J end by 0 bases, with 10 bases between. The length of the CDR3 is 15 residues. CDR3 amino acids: CASSSRSLSGNTIYF. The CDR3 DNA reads TGTGCCAGCAGTTCGAGATCCCTCTCTGGAAACACCATATATTTT.

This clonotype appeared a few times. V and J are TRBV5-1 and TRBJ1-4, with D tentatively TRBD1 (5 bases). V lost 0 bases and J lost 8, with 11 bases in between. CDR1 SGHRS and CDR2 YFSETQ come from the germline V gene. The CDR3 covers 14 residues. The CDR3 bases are TGCGCCAGCAGCTTGGAAGGGGCTGGAGAAAAACTGTTTTTT. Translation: CASSLEGAGEKLFF.

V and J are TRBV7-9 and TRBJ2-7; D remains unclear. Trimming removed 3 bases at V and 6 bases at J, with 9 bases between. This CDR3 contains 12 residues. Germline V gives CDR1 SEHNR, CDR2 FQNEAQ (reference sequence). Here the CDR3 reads CASSFVSGEQYF. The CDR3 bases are TGTGCCAGCAGCTTTGTATCCGGCGAGCAGTACTTC.

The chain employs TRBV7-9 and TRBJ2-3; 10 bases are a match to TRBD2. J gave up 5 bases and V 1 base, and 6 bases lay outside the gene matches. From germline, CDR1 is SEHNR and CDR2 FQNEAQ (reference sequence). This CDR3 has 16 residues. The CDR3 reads CASSLDPSGGKDTQYF. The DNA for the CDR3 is TGTGCCAGCAGCTTAGACCCTAGCGGGGGTAAAGATACGCAGTATTTT. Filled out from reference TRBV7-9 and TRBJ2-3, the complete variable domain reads DTGVSQNPRHKITKRGQNVTFRCDPISEHNRLYWYRQTLGQGPEFLTYFQNEAQLEKSRLLSDRFSAERPKGSFSTLEIQRTEQGDSAMYLCASSLDPSGGKDTQYFGPGTRLTVL.

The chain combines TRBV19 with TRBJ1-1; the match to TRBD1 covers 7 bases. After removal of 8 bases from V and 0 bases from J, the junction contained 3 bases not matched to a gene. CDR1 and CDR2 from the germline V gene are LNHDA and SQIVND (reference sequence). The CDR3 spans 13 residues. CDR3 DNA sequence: TGTGCCAGTGGGGACAGTTTGAACACTGAAGCTTTCTTT. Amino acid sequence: CASGDSLNTEAFF.

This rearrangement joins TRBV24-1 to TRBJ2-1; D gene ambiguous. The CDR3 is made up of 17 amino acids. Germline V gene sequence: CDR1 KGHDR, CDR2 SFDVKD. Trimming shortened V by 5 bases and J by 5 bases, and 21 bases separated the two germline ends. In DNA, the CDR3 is TGTGCCACCAGTGTTGCCAGCCAGGTGGGCCTTAACAATGAGCAGTTCTTC. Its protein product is CATSVASQVGLNNEQFF.

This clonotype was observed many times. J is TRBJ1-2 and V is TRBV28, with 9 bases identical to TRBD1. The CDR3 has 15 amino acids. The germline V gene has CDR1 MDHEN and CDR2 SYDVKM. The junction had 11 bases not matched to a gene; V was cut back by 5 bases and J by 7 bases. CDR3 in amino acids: CASSPTGQGSTGYTF. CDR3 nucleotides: TGTGCCAGCAGTCCGACGGGACAGGGATCCACTGGCTACACCTTC.

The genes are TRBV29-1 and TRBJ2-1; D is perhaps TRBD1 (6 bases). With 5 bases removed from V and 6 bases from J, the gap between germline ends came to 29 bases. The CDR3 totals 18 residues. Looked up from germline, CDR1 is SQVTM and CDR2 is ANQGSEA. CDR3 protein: CSVFSRDILTLGVNEQFF. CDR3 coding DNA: TGCAGCGTTTTTTCACGGGACATTCTTACCCTTGGGGTCAATGAGCAGTTCTTC.

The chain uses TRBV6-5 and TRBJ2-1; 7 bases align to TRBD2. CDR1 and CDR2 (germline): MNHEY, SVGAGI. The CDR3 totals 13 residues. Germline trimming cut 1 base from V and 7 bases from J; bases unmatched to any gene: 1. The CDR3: CASSYWEGNEQFF. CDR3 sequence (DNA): TGTGCCAGCAGTTACTGGGAGGGAAATGAGCAGTTCTTC.

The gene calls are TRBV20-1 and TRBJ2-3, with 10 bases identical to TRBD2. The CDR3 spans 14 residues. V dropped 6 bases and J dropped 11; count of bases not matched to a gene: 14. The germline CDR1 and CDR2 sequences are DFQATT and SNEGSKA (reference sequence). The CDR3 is CSAGGASGGLRQYF. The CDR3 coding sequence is TGCAGTGCGGGAGGGGCTAGCGGGGGATTGAGGCAGTATTTT.

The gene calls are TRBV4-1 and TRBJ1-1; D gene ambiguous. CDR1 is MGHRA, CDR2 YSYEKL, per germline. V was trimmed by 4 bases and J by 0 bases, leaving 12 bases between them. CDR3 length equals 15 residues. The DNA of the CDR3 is TGCGCCAGCAGCCCCACGCCACTTTTGAACACTGAAGCTTTCTTT. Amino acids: CASSPTPLLNTEAFF.